This T cell receptor (beta chain) was retrieved from a study of CD8 T cells in Susac syndrome. Reverse transcription of 0.5 to 1 ug RNA was performed with random hexamers. TCR beta CDR3 was amplified by immunoSEQ covering 54 Vbeta and 13 Jbeta. In TCRdb, the immunoSEQ multiplex PCR reads were re-called with MiXCR into one record per CDR3 protein. The sample has a few hundred thousand distinct CDR3 sequences; more than 80% are singletons. V was trimmed by 4 bases and J by 0 bases, leaving 5 bases between them. Germline V lookup: CDR1 LNHDA, CDR2 SQIVND (reference sequence). This CDR3 is built from 13 residues. The study used treatment-naive patients who had stable or active relapsing-remitting disease as multiple sclerosis controls.

What was sequenced was CD8+ T cells from PBMCs. The rearrangement joins TRBV19 to TRBJ2-3; D is unclear. This receptor was identified in a human donor with multiple sclerosis. CDR3 region: CASSTSSTDTQYF. The DNA of the CDR3 is TGTGCCAGTAGTACCTCTAGCACAGATACGCAGTATTTT.